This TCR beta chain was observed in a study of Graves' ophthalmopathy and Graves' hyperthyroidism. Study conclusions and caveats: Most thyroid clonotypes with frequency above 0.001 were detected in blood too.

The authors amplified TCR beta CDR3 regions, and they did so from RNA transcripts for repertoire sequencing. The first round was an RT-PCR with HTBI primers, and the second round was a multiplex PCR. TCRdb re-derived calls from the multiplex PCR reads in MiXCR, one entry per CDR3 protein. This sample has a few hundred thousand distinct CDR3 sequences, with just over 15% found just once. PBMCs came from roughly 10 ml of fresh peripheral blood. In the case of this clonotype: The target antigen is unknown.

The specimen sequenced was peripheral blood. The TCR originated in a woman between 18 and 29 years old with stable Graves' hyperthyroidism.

The CDR3 coding sequence is TGCGCCAGCAGCCCCCGGGACAGGGGTCTGGTCGCTTTCTTT. It codes for CASSPRDRGLVAFF. The chain couples TRBV5-1 to TRBJ1-1; the match to TRBD1 covers 10 bases. Germline CDR1 reads SGHRS; CDR2 reads YFSETQ. J gave up 11 bases and V 4 bases, and 11 bases lay outside the gene matches. The CDR3 contains 14 residues.